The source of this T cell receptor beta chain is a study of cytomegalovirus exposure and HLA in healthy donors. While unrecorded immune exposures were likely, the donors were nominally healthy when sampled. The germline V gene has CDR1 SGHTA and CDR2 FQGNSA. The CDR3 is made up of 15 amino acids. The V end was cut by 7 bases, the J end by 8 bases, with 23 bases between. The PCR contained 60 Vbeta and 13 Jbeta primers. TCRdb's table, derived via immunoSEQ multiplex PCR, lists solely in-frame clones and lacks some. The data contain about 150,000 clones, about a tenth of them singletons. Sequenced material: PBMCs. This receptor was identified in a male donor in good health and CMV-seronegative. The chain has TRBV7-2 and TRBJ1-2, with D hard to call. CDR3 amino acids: CASTRTLWSSGGYTF. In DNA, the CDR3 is TGTGCCAGCACTCGAACCCTGTGGAGCTCCGGCGGCTACACCTTC.